Below, 30 T cell receptor beta chains from the same sample are listed, as sequenced in a study of shared clonotypes between healthy human individuals. Clones were read by immunoSEQ multiplex PCR, and TCRdb kept only the in-frame ones, dropping some. In the table there are under 1,100,000 clones, around four fifths of which are singletons. The sample taken for sequencing was memory CD4+ T cells sorted from blood. Subset described: CD45RA-negative fraction. The receptors stem from a man aged 18 to 35 in good health.

This sequence joins TRBV28 and TRBJ1-2; possibly TRBD1 for D (6 bases). Germline values: CDR1 MDHEN, CDR2 SYDVKM. Trimming removed 5 bases at V and 0 bases at J, with 10 bases between. The CDR3 extends over 14 amino acids. The CDR3 loop reads CASSGTPANYGYTF. The DNA for the CDR3 is TGTGCCAGCAGTGGGACACCCGCTAACTATGGCTACACCTTC.

CDR3 region: CASRTTGQALSPAFF. The CDR3 bases are TGTGCCAGCAGGACAACGGGACAGGCCCTCTCCCCAGCTTTCTTT. The V gene is TRBV7-2, the J gene TRBJ1-1, with 8 bases fitting TRBD1. This CDR3 has 15 residues. From germline, CDR1 is SGHTA and CDR2 FQGNSA. V was clipped by 6 bases and J by 10 bases; unmatched bases: 16.

The gene calls are TRBV9 and TRBJ1-3; 8 positions agree with TRBD1. V shed 3 bases, J shed 0 bases, and the junction held 8 bases outside the gene matches. Germline loops: CDR1 SGDLS, CDR2 YYNGEE. This CDR3 is 17 amino acids long. The CDR3 sequence: CASSAGQGALSGNTIYF. In nucleotides, the CDR3 is TGTGCCAGCAGCGCCGGACAGGGTGCCCTCTCTGGAAACACCATATATTTT.

The chain employs TRBV11-2 and TRBJ1-3; perhaps TRBD1 as D (5 bases). V lost 5 bases to trimming and J lost 0 bases, with 11 bases between them. CDR3 size: 15 residues. Germline assignment: CDR1 SGHAT and CDR2 FQNNGV. Written as DNA, the CDR3 is TGTGCCAGCAGCCTAGGGGACTTCTCTGGAAACACCATATATTTT. It yields the protein CASSLGDFSGNTIYF.

The chain uses TRBV18 and TRBJ2-3; 9 nucleotides line up with TRBD1. V lost 2 bases to trimming and J lost 4 bases; unmatched junction nucleotides: 4. The CDR3 consists of 15 residues. The V gene's germline CDR1 is KGHSH and CDR2 LQKENI. CDR3 in DNA: TGTGCCAGCTCACCAACAGGGGGCGCAGCAGATACGCAGTATTTT. Protein product: CASSPTGGAADTQYF.

The rearrangement uses TRBV7-9 and TRBJ1-2; D not resolved. Germline CDR1 SEHNR, CDR2 FQNEAQ (reference sequence). The CDR3 sequence is 12 residues long. The V gene lost 3 bases and the J gene lost 6 bases, with 8 bases spanning the gap. CDR3 DNA: TGTGCCAGCAGCTTGTCGAAAGATGGCTACACCTTC. It translates to CASSLSKDGYTF.

In this sample, this clone turned up a few times. The chain uses TRBV5-1 and TRBJ2-2; perhaps TRBD2 as D (5 bases). In germline, CDR1 is SGHRS, CDR2 YFSETQ. V lost 4 bases and J 1 base, leaving 11 bases between the germline ends. The length of the CDR3 is 15 residues. CDR3 nucleotide sequence: TGCGCCAGCAGCCCCCGGAGCGGGAACACCGGGGAGCTGTTTTTT. Protein sequence: CASSPRSGNTGELFF.

The rearrangement links TRBV5-4 to TRBJ2-3, with 11 bases that match TRBD2. V lost 7 bases to trimming and J lost 1 base; unmatched junction nucleotides: 14. The CDR3 contains 18 residues. From germline, CDR1 is SGHNT and CDR2 YYREEE (reference sequence). CDR3 region: CASQPGTSGFAGTDTQYF. In nucleotides, the CDR3 is TGTGCCAGCCAGCCCGGGACTAGCGGATTTGCCGGCACAGATACGCAGTATTTT.

The chain employs TRBV23-1 and TRBJ1-6, with a possible D match to TRBD1 (5 bases). TRBV23-1 is an ORF, and what it does is uncertain. The V and J ends lost 6 bases and 8 bases respectively, with 17 bases between them. The length of the CDR3 is 15 residues. This CDR3 is CASSHRGGTDSPLHF. In nucleotides, the CDR3 is TGCGCCAGCAGCCACCGCGGAGGGACGGATTCACCCCTCCACTTT.

This rearrangement joins TRBV7-8 to TRBJ2-1; D may be TRBD2 (6 bases). The germline CDR1 and CDR2 sequences are SGHVS and FQNEAQ. The V gene lost 4 bases and the J gene lost 7 bases, with 14 bases spanning the gap. The CDR3 covers 14 residues. CDR3 DNA sequence: TGTGCCAGCAGCTCCTTAGCGGTGGGGAATGAGCAGTTCTTC. Its translation is CASSSLAVGNEQFF.

The gene calls are TRBV2 and TRBJ2-2; weak D call: TRBD2 (6 bases). Germline-derived CDR1 and CDR2 are SNHLY and FYNNEI. The length of the CDR3 is 13 residues. The ends were cut back, 6 bases at V and 7 bases at J, with 12 bases in the middle. The CDR3 protein is CASRAAEGGELFF. In DNA form, the CDR3 reads TGTGCCAGCAGGGCCGCGGAGGGCGGGGAGCTGTTTTTT.

This clone has a count of ten or more. The J gene is TRBJ2-3, the V gene TRBV11-2, with 8 positions matching TRBD2. Germline loops: CDR1 SGHAT, CDR2 FQNNGV. J was trimmed by 0 bases and V by 2 bases; bases with no gene match: 4. The CDR3 is 16 residues long. CDR3 protein: CASSLKERGSTDTQYF. CDR3 in DNA: TGTGCCAGCAGCTTAAAGGAGCGGGGGAGCACAGATACGCAGTATTTT.

This chain joins TRBV5-1 and TRBJ2-3, with TRBD1 as a possible D gene (6 bases). The V and J ends lost 5 bases and 0 bases respectively, with 19 bases between them. The CDR3 runs to 17 residues. Germline V gene sequence: CDR1 SGHRS, CDR2 YFSETQ. DNA for the CDR3: TGCGCCAGCAGTCCTCTTCCCTCAGGGGTTAGCACAGATACGCAGTATTTT. This translates into CASSPLPSGVSTDTQYF.

The genes are TRBV5-1 and TRBJ2-3, with 8 positions matching TRBD1. Germline CDR1 and CDR2: SGHRS and YFSETQ. The CDR3 is 15 amino acids. With V trimmed by 4 bases and J by 0 bases, 4 bases remained unmatched. The CDR3 loop is CASSQDRVSTDTQYF. CDR3 DNA sequence: TGCGCCAGCAGCCAGGACAGGGTTAGCACAGATACGCAGTATTTT.

This rearrangement joins TRBV28 to TRBJ1-3; 10 bases fit TRBD1. The CDR3 is made up of 13 amino acids. The V and J ends lost 8 bases and 4 bases, in that order; junction bases with no gene match: 2. Germline V CDR1 and CDR2: MDHEN, SYDVKM. CDR3 DNA sequence: TGTGCCAGCGGACAGGGGGACGGAAACACCATATATTTT. This codes for CASGQGDGNTIYF.

This sequence joins TRBV7-9 and TRBJ1-3, with D unclear. The V end lost 5 bases, the J end lost 0 bases, and 20 bases lay between the germline ends. The CDR3 loop spans 18 amino acids. Per the germline V gene, CDR1 is SEHNR and CDR2 is FQNEAQ (reference sequence). The DNA for the CDR3 is TGTGCCAGCAGCCCTGGCCGTCCGGGCAGCATCTCTGGAAACACCATATATTTT. It is translated as CASSPGRPGSISGNTIYF.

This clone was observed a few times. This chain joins TRBV7-2 and TRBJ2-7; a weak D match, TRBD1 (6 bases). V was trimmed by 4 bases and J by 4 bases, leaving 8 bases between them. CDR3 length: 12 residues. Germline V gene data show CDR1 as SGHTA and CDR2 as FQGNSA. CDR3 nucleotide sequence: TGTGCCAGCAGCTCAGGGGAGTACGAGCAGTACTTC. Protein: CASSSGEYEQYF.

The chain recombines TRBV5-1 with TRBJ1-1, with a weak D call TRBD1 (5 bases). Between the trimmed V and J ends, which lost 0 bases and 4 bases, there was a span of 16 bases. Germline CDR1 and CDR2: SGHRS and YFSETQ. The CDR3 is made up of 16 amino acids. The CDR3 here is CASSLVVTGPATEAFF. In DNA, the CDR3 is TGCGCCAGCAGCTTGGTAGTTACGGGGCCAGCCACTGAAGCTTTCTTT.

The chain links TRBV6-1 to TRBJ1-5; TRBD1 agrees at 9 bases. The CDR3 consists of 13 residues. Germline V lookup: CDR1 MNHNS, CDR2 SASEGT. V was pared by 7 bases and J by 4 bases, with 2 bases of the junction left unmatched. This chain's CDR3 is CASNGQGNQPQHF. Here the CDR3 DNA reads TGTGCCAGCAACGGACAGGGGAATCAGCCCCAGCATTTT.

The V call is TRBV5-1, the J call TRBJ2-3; D gene uncertain. This CDR3 comprises 13 residues. Per germline, CDR1 SGHRS and CDR2 YFSETQ. V was cut by 4 bases and J by 6 bases, with 12 bases left in between. CDR3 loop: CASSPTNADTQYF. CDR3 in DNA: TGCGCCAGCAGCCCGACGAATGCGGATACGCAGTATTTT.

J is TRBJ2-7 and V is TRBV27, with no clear D. This CDR3 spans 14 amino acids. Germline CDR1 is MNHEY and CDR2 is SMNVEV (reference sequence). Between the trimmed V and J ends, which lost 6 bases and 0 bases, there was a span of 12 bases. CDR3 DNA sequence: TGTGCCAGCAGACGCTACGGCGGCTCCTACGAGCAGTACTTC. Residues: CASRRYGGSYEQYF.

The table lists this clone with a few counts. The chain has TRBV5-1 and TRBJ1-2, with a tentative D call TRBD1 (6 bases). V lost 1 base and J 2 bases, leaving 9 bases between the germline ends. This CDR3 has 14 amino acids. Germline CDR1 is SGHRS and CDR2 is YFSETQ. CDR3 nucleotides: TGCGCCAGCAGCTTGTCAGGGGACAACTATGGCTACACCTTC. Translated: CASSLSGDNYGYTF.

This chain uses TRBV15 with TRBJ2-5, with TRBD2 matching 7 bases. Trimming cost V 0 bases and J 5 bases; bases outside gene matches: 3. The CDR3 runs to 14 residues. Germline CDR1 LNHNV, CDR2 YYDKDF (reference sequence). The CDR3 sequence is CATSRDQGGETQYF. In DNA, the CDR3 is TGTGCCACCAGCAGAGATCAGGGAGGGGAGACCCAGTACTTC.

The chain has TRBV30 and TRBJ1-6; D gene uncertain. CDR1 GTSNPN and CDR2 SVGIG come from the germline V gene (reference sequence). This CDR3 spans 13 amino acids. V gave up 4 bases and J gave up 10 bases, with 14 bases separating them. Here the CDR3 reads CAWNLEGSSPLHF. The CDR3 nucleotides read TGTGCCTGGAATCTAGAGGGTTCCTCACCCCTCCACTTT.

This chain connects TRBV6-1 to TRBJ2-3, with D hard to call. CDR3 length: 14 amino acids. Trimming took 3 bases from V and 2 from J, leaving 9 bases between them. Germline-derived CDR1 and CDR2 are MNHNS and SASEGT. This CDR3 reads CASSENFFTDTQYF. The CDR3 nucleotides read TGTGCCAGCAGTGAGAACTTTTTCACAGATACGCAGTATTTT.

CDR3 coding DNA: TGCGCCAGCAGTGAGGGGCGTGTCACCGGGGAGCTGTTTTTT. The encoded protein is CASSEGRVTGELFF. The chain has TRBV10-2 and TRBJ2-2; no firm D call. This CDR3 comprises 14 residues. Germline assignment: CDR1 WSHSY and CDR2 SAAADI. V lost 2 bases, J lost 4 bases, and 8 bases lay in between.

The chain combines TRBV10-1 with TRBJ1-1, with unresolved D. V gave up 0 bases and J gave up 1 base, with 6 bases separating them. Germline CDR1 reads WNHNN; CDR2 reads SYGVQD (reference sequence). The CDR3 runs 14 residues. Here the CDR3 reads CASSESTANTEAFF. In DNA, the CDR3 is TGCGCCAGCAGTGAGTCCACCGCGAACACTGAAGCTTTCTTT.

This clone has more than one count but fewer than ten. At one end the junction does not follow the germline gene, possibly because of a read error. V usage is TRBV7-7 and J usage is TRBJ2-7; 12 bases agree with TRBD1. CDR3 length: 14 amino acids. The germline CDR1 and CDR2 sequences are SSHAT and FNYEAQ (reference sequence). The CDR3 bases are TGTGCTAGCAGCCTGGGACAGGGGGCCCACGAGCAGTACTTC. Translated, it gives CASSLGQGAHEQYF.

CDR3 sequence (DNA): TGTGCCAGCAGCTTGGAGTTCCTAGCGGGAGGGGCCACCGGGGAGCTGTTTTTT. Amino acids: CASSLEFLAGGATGELFF. This chain uses TRBV5-6 with TRBJ2-2, with 12 bases aligning to TRBD2. Losses at the gene ends were 0 bases for V and 4 bases for J; bases not matched to a gene: 7. The CDR3 extends over 18 amino acids. The germline CDR1 and CDR2 sequences are SGHDT and YYEEEE.

The chain uses TRBV18 and TRBJ2-6, with TRBD1 matching 7 bases. V shed 4 bases, J shed 0 bases, and the junction held 9 bases outside the gene matches. This CDR3 comprises 18 residues. Germline loops: CDR1 KGHSH, CDR2 LQKENI. CDR3 region: CASSLTGTEASGANVLTF. CDR3 nucleotides: TGTGCCAGCTCACTAACCGGGACAGAAGCCTCTGGGGCCAACGTCCTGACTTTC.